This note documents a single T cell receptor beta chain sequence. This specimen belongs to a study of control samples from healthy donors and cancer patients. CDR3 length: 17 residues. The V and J ends lost 4 bases and 0 bases respectively, with 17 bases between them. Looked up from germline, CDR1 is SGHNT and CDR2 is YYREEE (reference sequence). The repertoire was sequenced with immunoSEQ multiplex PCR; TCRdb's copy has only in-frame clones and lacks some. Of some 90,000 clones listed, less than 90% are singletons. The specimen sequenced was blood. The sequence was obtained from an older woman in good health. The V and J genes are TRBV5-4 and TRBJ2-1; the D gene is possibly TRBD2 (5 bases). The CDR3 DNA sequence: TGTGCCAGCAGCCGAGGGCCCACACGTAGCTCCTACAATGAGCAGTTCTTC. Translating it yields CASSRGPTRSSYNEQFF. The full variable domain, its missing parts supplied by reference TRBV5-4 and TRBJ2-1, is ETGVTQSPTHLIKTRGQQVTLRCSSQSGHNTVSWYQQALGQGPQFIFQYYREEENGRGNFPPRFSGLQFPNYSSELNVNALELDDSALYLCASSRGPTRSSYNEQFFGPGTRLTVL.